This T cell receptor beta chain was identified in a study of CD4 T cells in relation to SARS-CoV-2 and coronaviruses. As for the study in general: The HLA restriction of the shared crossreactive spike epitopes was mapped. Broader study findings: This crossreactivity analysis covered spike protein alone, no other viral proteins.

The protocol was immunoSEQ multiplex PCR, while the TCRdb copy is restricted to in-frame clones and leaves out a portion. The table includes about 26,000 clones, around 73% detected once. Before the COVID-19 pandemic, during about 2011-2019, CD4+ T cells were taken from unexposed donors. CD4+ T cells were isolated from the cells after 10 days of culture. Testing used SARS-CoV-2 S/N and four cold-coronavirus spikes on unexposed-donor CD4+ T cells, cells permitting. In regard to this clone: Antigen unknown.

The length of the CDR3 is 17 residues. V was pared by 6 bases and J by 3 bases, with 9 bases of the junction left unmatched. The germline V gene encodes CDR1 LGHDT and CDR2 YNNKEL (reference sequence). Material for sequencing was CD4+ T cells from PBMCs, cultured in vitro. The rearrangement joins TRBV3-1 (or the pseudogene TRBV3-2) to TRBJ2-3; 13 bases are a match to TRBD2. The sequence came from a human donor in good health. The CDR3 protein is CASSLSGTSGATDTQYF. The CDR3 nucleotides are TGTGCCAGCAGTCTGTCCGGGACTAGCGGGGCGACAGATACGCAGTATTTT.